These T cell receptor beta chains were read from a single sample in a study of blood T cell repertoires in COVID-19. Some clones are missing from TCRdb's copy, which holds only in-frame ones; the method was immunoSEQ multiplex PCR. In the table there are around 300,000 clones, 85% of which are singletons. The sample consisted of PBMCs or T cells enriched from blood (not recorded which). All receptors derive from a woman between 50 and 59 years old who had recovered from COVID-19. The CDR3 runs from the conserved cysteine through the conserved F or W. The D gene is left open where the match is weak. Size values are once, few and many counts, or a class for expanded clones, and some rows have none.

TGCGCCACTACTTCAGGGGACACGAACACTGAAGCTTTCTTT CATTSGDTNTEAFF . TRBJ1-1 TRBV5-1 .
TGTGCCAGCAGTTTTAGTGCGGGACCGTCCAGAAACATTCAGTACTTC CASSFSAGPSRNIQYF . TRBJ2-4 TRBV27 .
TGTGCCAGCAGCTCCCCCAAGACAGGGGATCACGGGGGAACTGAAGCTTTCTTT CASSSPKTGDHGGTEAFF . TRBJ1-1 TRBV9 TRBD1
TGTGCCAGCAGCTTCTCGGGACAGGCCCGACCCTCTAATGAAAAACTGTTTTTT CASSFSGQARPSNEKLFF . TRBJ1-4 TRBV5-8 TRBD1
TGTGCCAGCAGTTTGCTAAGCGGGGGCCTCTACGAGCAGTACTTC CASSLLSGGLYEQYF . TRBJ2-7 TRBV28 TRBD2
TGCAGCGTTGAGGCCGTGCCCAATGAGCAGTTCTTC CSVEAVPNEQFF . TRBJ2-1 TRBV29-1 .
TGTGCCAGCAGCCTACCGGGACAGGGGTTCAATGAGCAGTTCTTC CASSLPGQGFNEQFF . TRBJ2-1 TRBV7-3 TRBD1
TGTGCCAGCAGTTTATTTACTAGCATCAATGAGCAGTTCTTC CASSLFTSINEQFF . TRBJ2-1 TRBV28 .
TGTGCCAGCAGTTCACTAGTCTGGCGGGAGGGCCTTGACACCGGGGAGCTGTTTTTT CASSSLVWREGLDTGELFF . TRBJ2-2 TRBV27 TRBD2
TGTGCCACGCGGAAGGAGGGCGGAGAAAAACTGTTTTTT CATRKEGGEKLFF . TRBJ1-4 TRBV25-1 .
TGTGCCAGCACCGTTCGGGACAGGGGTGTGTACGAGCAGTACTTC CASTVRDRGVYEQYF . TRBJ2-7 TRBV5-5 TRBD1
TGTGCCAGCAGCTTAGACGGGACAGCAAATGAGCAGTTCTTC CASSLDGTANEQFF . TRBJ2-1 TRBV11-2 TRBD1
TGTGCCAGTAGTCCGGACAGGGCTGGAAACACCATATATTTT CASSPDRAGNTIYF few TRBJ1-3 TRBV19 TRBD1
TGTGCCAGTAGTATATCACGGACAGGGGGCTATGGCTACACCTTC CASSISRTGGYGYTF . TRBJ1-2 TRBV19 TRBD1
TGTGCCAGCAAAAGCGGCACGGGATGGGCCGGGGAGCTGTTTTTT CASKSGTGWAGELFF once TRBJ2-2 TRBV27 .
TGTGCCAGCAGTTACCGGTATGGCTACACCTTC CASSYRYGYTF . TRBJ1-2 TRBV6-2/TRBV6-3 .
TGTGCCAGCAGCTGGACTAGCGGGGGGGCGACAGATACGCAGTATTTT CASSWTSGGATDTQYF . TRBJ2-3 TRBV14 TRBD2
TGTGCCAGCAGTATCGGACAGGGGGTAGGAATTTCCTATAATTCACCCCTCCACTTT CASSIGQGVGISYNSPLHF many TRBJ1-6 TRBV27 TRBD1